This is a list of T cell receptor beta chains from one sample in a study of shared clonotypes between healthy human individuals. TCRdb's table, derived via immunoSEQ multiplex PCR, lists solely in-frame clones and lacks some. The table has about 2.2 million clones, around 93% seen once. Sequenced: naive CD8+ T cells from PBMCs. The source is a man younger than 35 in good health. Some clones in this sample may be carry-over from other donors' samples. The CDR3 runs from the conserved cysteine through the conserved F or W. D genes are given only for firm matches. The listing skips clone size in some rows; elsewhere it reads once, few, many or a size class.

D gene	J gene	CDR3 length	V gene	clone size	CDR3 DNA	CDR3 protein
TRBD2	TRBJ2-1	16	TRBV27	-	TGTGCCAGCAACACCCACCGACTAGCTGAGTATCGTGAGCAGTTCTTC	CASNTHRLAEYREQFF
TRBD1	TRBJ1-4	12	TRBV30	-	TGTGCCTGGAGTGTGCAGGGGGCGCTTCTGTTTTTT	CAWSVQGALLFF
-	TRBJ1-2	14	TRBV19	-	TGTGCCAGTAGCTCCGGGTGGGATAACTATGGCTACACCTTC	CASSSGWDNYGYTF
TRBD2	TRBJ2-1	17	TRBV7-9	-	TGTGCCAGCAGCTTAGCCCCGGGACTAGCGGACTACAATGAGCAGTTCTTC	CASSLAPGLADYNEQFF
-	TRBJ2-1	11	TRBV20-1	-	TGCAGTGCTAGGGCGGGGAGGGAGCAGTTCTTC	CSARAGREQFF
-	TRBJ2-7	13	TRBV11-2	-	TGTGCCAGCAGTTCAGGGATAGGCTACGAGCAGTACTTC	CASSSGIGYEQYF
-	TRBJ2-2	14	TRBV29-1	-	TGCAGCGTTGCTGCTGGGGCAGGAACCGGGGAGCTGTTTTTT	CSVAAGAGTGELFF
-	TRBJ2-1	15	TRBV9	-	TGTGCCAGCAGCGTAGATCCGGGAGTAAACAATGAGCAGTTCTTC	CASSVDPGVNNEQFF
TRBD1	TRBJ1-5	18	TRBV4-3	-	TGCGCCAGCAGCCAAGAGCGACAGGGTGTGAACGGCAATCAGCCCCAGCATTTT	CASSQERQGVNGNQPQHF
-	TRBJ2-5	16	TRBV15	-	TGTGCCACCAGCCTAGACATTAGTAGTTTGGAAGAGACCCAGTACTTC	CATSLDISSLEETQYF
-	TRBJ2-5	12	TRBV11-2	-	TGTGCCAGCAGCCGCAGGGATGGGACCCAGTACTTC	CASSRRDGTQYF
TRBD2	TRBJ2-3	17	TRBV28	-	TGTGCCAGCAGTTTGGGGACTAGCGGGAGGCGCACAGATACGCAGTATTTT	CASSLGTSGRRTDTQYF
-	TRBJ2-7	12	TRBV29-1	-	TGCAGCGTAGATACCGGGGGCAACGAGCAGTACTTC	CSVDTGGNEQYF
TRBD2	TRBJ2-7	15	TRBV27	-	TGTGCCAGCAGTTTCCAGGGACTAGCGACCTACGAGCAGTACTTC	CASSFQGLATYEQYF
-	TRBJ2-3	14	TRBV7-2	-	TGTGCCAGCAGCTGGCCTGGGTCCACAGATACGCAGTATTTT	CASSWPGSTDTQYF
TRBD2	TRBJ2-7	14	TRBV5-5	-	TGTGCCAGCAGCTTTACGGGACTAGCACCCGAGCAGTACTTC	CASSFTGLAPEQYF
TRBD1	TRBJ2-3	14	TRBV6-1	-	TGTGCCAGCAATCAGGGGGTGTTAACAGATACGCAGTATTTT	CASNQGVLTDTQYF
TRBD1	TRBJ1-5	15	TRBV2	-	TGTGCCAGCAGTGAATACAGGGGGCTCGCTCAGCCCCAGCATTTT	CASSEYRGLAQPQHF
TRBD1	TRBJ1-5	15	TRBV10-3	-	TGTGCCATCAGTGGGGACAGGGGCAACAATCAGCCCCAGCATTTT	CAISGDRGNNQPQHF
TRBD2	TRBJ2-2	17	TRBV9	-	TGTGCCAGCAGCCCTGGAAAGACTAGCGGCGACACCGGGGAGCTGTTTTTT	CASSPGKTSGDTGELFF
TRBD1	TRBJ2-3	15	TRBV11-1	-	TGTGCCAGCAGCCCGGGACAGGGAGGCACAGATACGCAGTATTTT	CASSPGQGGTDTQYF
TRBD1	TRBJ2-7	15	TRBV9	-	TGTGCCAGCAGCGTTTCCGGACAGGAGCACTACGAGCAGTACTTC	CASSVSGQEHYEQYF
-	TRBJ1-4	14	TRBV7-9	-	TGTGCCAGCAGCCCAAAACCAACGAATGAAAAACTGTTTTTT	CASSPKPTNEKLFF
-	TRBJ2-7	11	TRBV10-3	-	TGTGCCATCAGTGAGGCGGGCGAGCAGTACTTC	CAISEAGEQYF
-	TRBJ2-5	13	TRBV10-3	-	TGTGCCATCAGGGGGGAAGACCAAGAGACCCAGTACTTC	CAIRGEDQETQYF
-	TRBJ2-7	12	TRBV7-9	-	TGTGCCAGCAGCTCGGGACACTACGAGCAGTACTTC	CASSSGHYEQYF
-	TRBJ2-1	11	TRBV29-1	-	TGCAGCGTAGCCTCCTACAATGAGCAGTTCTTC	CSVASYNEQFF
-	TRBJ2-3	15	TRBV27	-	TGTGCCAGCAGTTTAGTCGGTGTAGGCACAGATACGCAGTATTTT	CASSLVGVGTDTQYF
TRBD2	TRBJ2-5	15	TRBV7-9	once	TGTGCCAGCAGCGGACGACTAGCGGCTAAAGAGACCCAGTACTTC	CASSGRLAAKETQYF
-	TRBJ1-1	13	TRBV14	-	TGTGCCAGCAGCCAACTTACAGGGTGGGAGGCTTTCTTT	CASSQLTGWEAFF
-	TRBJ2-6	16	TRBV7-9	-	TGTGCCAGCAGCTCCGAGACACCCTCTGGGGCCAACGTCCTGACTTTC	CASSSETPSGANVLTF
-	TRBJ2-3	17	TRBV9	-	TGTGCCAGCAGCGCCGGGAGACTGGAGAGGGGGGCAGATACGCAGTATTTT	CASSAGRLERGADTQYF
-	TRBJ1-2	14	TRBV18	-	TGTGCCAGCTCACCAGCCAGTCCCCCCTATGGCTACACCTTC	CASSPASPPYGYTF
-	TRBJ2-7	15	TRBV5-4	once	TGTGCCAGCAGCTTGGGTCTGGGAGCCTCCTACGAGCAGTACTTC	CASSLGLGASYEQYF
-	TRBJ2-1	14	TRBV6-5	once	TGTGCCAGCAGTTACACTCTCTCCTACAATGAGCAGTTCTTC	CASSYTLSYNEQFF
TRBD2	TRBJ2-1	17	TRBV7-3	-	TGTGCCAGCAGCCCTGTGGGGTTAGCGGGATGGGACAATGAGCAGTTCTTC	CASSPVGLAGWDNEQFF
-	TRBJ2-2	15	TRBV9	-	TGTGCCAGCAGCGTAGAAGTTCGGAACACCGGGGAGCTGTTTTTT	CASSVEVRNTGELFF
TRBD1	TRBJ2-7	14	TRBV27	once	TGTGCCAGCAGTTTAATGGACAGGGGCTACGAGCAGTACTTC	CASSLMDRGYEQYF
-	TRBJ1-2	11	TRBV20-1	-	TGCAGTGCTAGAATTCCCTGGGGCTACACCTTC	CSARIPWGYTF
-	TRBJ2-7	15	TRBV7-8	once	TGTGCCAGCAGCTTAGCGGCAGGGGCGATCTACGAGCAGTACTTC	CASSLAAGAIYEQYF
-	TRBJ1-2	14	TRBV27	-	TGTGCCAGCAGTTCGGACAGCGTAAACTATGGCTACACCTTC	CASSSDSVNYGYTF
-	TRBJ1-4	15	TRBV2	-	TGTGCCAGCAGTGACCGGGTCAGGACTAATGAAAAACTGTTTTTT	CASSDRVRTNEKLFF
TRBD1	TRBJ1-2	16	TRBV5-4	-	TGTGCCAGCAGCCTAGGCCGGACAGGGGGCGCCTATGGCTACACCTTC	CASSLGRTGGAYGYTF
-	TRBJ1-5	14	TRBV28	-	TGTGCCAGCACCGAAGACAGGAGCAATCAGCCCCAGCATTTT	CASTEDRSNQPQHF
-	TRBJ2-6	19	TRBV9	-	TGTGCCAGCAGCGTAGGATGGGGGGACTCCCCCTCTGGGGCCAACGTCCTGACTTTC	CASSVGWGDSPSGANVLTF
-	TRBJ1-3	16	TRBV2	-	TGTGCCAGCAACCCCGAAGACAGCCTCTCTGGAAACACCATATATTTT	CASNPEDSLSGNTIYF
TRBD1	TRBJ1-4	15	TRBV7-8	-	TGTGCCAGCAGCCACCCTTCAGGGGGGGACGAAAAACTGTTTTTT	CASSHPSGGDEKLFF
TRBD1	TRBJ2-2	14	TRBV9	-	TGTGCCAGCACCGGACAGGGGGGCACCGGGGAGCTGTTTTTT	CASTGQGGTGELFF
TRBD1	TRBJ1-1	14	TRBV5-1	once	TGCGCCAGCAGCGAGACAGGGGGCCTGGCTGAAGCTTTCTTT	CASSETGGLAEAFF
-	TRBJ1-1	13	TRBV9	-	TGTGCCAGCAGCGTAGGTACAGATCCTGAAGCTTTCTTT	CASSVGTDPEAFF